This passage covers 5 T cell receptor beta chains from one sample sequenced in a study of spatial heterogeneity in lung cancer (dated by TCRdb to the late 2010s). Points the paper makes about the study in general: The number of expanded intratumoral alpha and beta TCRs correlated with the tumor nonsynonymous mutation count.

The time point label, read with the paper, signifies: sample taken at primary tumor resection. Library preparation employed 5' RACE. This sample was sequenced with a NextSeq 500. The public reads were quality trimmed at Q25 with fastp and then assembled into clones with MiXCR by TCRdb, keeping productive beta chains. Rows matching on CDR3 protein sequence are summarized as one entry with the most common DNA and genes. For this sample the table gives about 3,200 distinct CDR3 sequences, of which more than 15% were detected only once. Roughly 7% of the sample lies in the top ten. Antigens for these TCRs are unknown. The sequencing used lung tumor tissue, collected at surgery. These receptors all stem from a male donor with early-stage non-small cell lung cancer.

The genes are TRBV7-2 and TRBJ2-1; tentative D call: TRBD1 (6 bases). This CDR3 contains 15 residues. V dropped 3 bases and J dropped 4 bases, with 13 bases sitting between them. Germline values: CDR1 SGHTA, CDR2 FQGNSA. In DNA form, the CDR3 reads TGTGCCAGCAGCTTGGGGCAGGGGTTTTACAATGAGCAGTTCTTC. Residues: CASSLGQGFYNEQFF.

This clonotype is termed medium-sized (0.01 to 0.1%). The chain links TRBV12-3 or TRBV12-4 to TRBJ2-1; D is unresolved. Trimming shortened V by 3 bases and J by 16 bases, and 4 bases separated the two germline ends. This CDR3 contains 8 residues. The CDR3 loop reads CASSFLFF. CDR3 DNA sequence: TGTGCCAGCAGTTTTCTATTCTTC.

The chain has TRBV29-1 and TRBJ2-1; 8 nucleotides line up with TRBD2. Germline-derived CDR1 and CDR2 are SQVTM and ANQGSEA. This CDR3 region has 14 residues. The CDR3 nucleotides are TGCAGAGTCAGTAGCGGGGAGGGGATCGATGAGCAGTTCTTC. Translated, it gives CRVSSGEGIDEQFF.

This clonotype is medium-sized (0.01 to 0.1%) by share. The rearrangement joins TRBV28 to TRBJ2-7; TRBD2 might be the D (5 bases). The CDR3 has 18 amino acids. V gave up 4 bases and J gave up 6 bases, with 28 bases separating them. Germline V gene sequence: CDR1 MDHEN, CDR2 SYDVKM. The DNA for the CDR3 is TGTGCCAGCAGTTCGGCAGGCCGCACCCGTTACGGGAATGGCGAGCAGTACTTC. Protein: CASSSAGRTRYGNGEQYF.

This clonotype was observed a handful of times. The rearrangement uses TRBV12-3 or TRBV12-4 and TRBJ2-5; tentative D call: TRBD2 (5 bases). This CDR3 contains 13 residues. The germline V and J ends were trimmed by 6 bases and 13 bases, with 21 bases remaining between them. The CDR3 sequence is CASSPSPNPGSYF. In DNA, the CDR3 is TGTGCCAGCAGCCCTAGCCCAAATCCGGGGTCGTACTTC.